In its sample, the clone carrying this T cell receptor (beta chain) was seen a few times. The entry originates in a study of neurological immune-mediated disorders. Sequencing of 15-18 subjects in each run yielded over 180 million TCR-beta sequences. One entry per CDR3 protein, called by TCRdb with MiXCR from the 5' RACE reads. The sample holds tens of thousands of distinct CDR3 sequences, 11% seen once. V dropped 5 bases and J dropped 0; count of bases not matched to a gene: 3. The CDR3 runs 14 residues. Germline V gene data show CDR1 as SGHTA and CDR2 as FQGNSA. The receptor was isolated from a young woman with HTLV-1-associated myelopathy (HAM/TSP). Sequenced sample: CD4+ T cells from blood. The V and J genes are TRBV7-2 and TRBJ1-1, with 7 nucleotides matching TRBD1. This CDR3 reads CASSQTGMNTEAFF. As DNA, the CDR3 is TGTGCCAGCAGCCAGACAGGGATGAACACTGAAGCTTTCTTT.